This T cell receptor beta chain emerged from a study of patients and donors after allogeneic stem cell transplantation. TCRdb re-called the RT-PCR reads through MiXCR, storing one row per CDR3 protein. In the table there are around 30,000 distinct CDR3 sequences, 37% of which are singletons. Trimming shortened V by 5 bases and J by 5 bases, and 13 bases separated the two germline ends. Germline V gene sequence: CDR1 SGHRS, CDR2 YFSETQ. This CDR3 region has 13 residues. The sequence was collected from a human donor who was either an allogeneic HSCT recipient or a stem cell or donor lymphocyte infusion donor (not recorded which). It is not recorded whose cells these are; they may come from a transplant donor. The sample comprised blood, either unsorted or a sorted T cell fraction (not recorded which). The chain uses TRBV5-1 and TRBJ2-5; the D gene is possibly TRBD2 (5 bases). CDR3 DNA: TGCGCCAGCAGTCGTAACAGAGGGGAGACCCAGTACTTC. Translation gives CASSRNRGETQYF.